One T cell receptor beta chain is described in this entry. Antigen: not known. This specimen belongs to a study of response to subunit inactivated influenza vaccine. Study-wide results and limits: A suggestion made by the authors is that each seasonal influenza vaccination recruits few new T cells.

The CDR3 covers 18 residues. Germline V gene sequence: CDR1 KGHSH, CDR2 LQKENI. Trimming cost V 0 bases and J 0 bases, with 12 bases left between them. TCRdb analysed the RT-PCR reads with MiXCR anew, one entry per CDR3 protein. The table includes some 600,000 distinct CDR3 sequences, about 15% detected once. The gene calls are TRBV18 and TRBJ2-6; no clear D gene. The material sequenced was PBMCs from blood, taken around 15 days before vaccination. This clonotype was sampled from a man aged 50-60 years who received an inactivated influenza vaccine. CDR3 region: CASSPPNRLASGANVLTF. For the CDR3, the DNA is TGTGCCAGCTCACCACCGAACCGTCTGGCCTCTGGGGCCAACGTCCTGACTTTC.